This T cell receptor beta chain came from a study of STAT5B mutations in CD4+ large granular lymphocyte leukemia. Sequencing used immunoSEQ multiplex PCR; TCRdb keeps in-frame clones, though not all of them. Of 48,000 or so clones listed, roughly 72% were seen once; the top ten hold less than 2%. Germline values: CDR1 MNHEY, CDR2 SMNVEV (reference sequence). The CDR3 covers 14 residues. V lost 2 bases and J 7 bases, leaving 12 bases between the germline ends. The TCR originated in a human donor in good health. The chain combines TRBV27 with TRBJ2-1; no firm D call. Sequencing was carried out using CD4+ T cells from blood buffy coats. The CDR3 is CASSLRVGLNEQFF. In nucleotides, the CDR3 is TGTGCCAGCAGTTTAAGGGTCGGGTTAAATGAGCAGTTCTTC.